This is a list of T cell receptor beta chains from one sample in a study of blood T cell repertoires in COVID-19. The method was immunoSEQ multiplex PCR; TCRdb's version includes in-frame clones alone and lacks a portion of them. Of about 88,000 clones listed, 90% to 95% are singletons. Sequencing used peripheral blood. The receptors were gathered from a man aged 60-69 years with acute or convalescent COVID-19. CDR3s include the opening cysteine and the closing phenylalanine or tryptophan. D genes are given only for firm matches. For some rows the clone size is stated as once, few or many, or as a class when expanded; others skip it.

- once TRBJ1-2 TRBV6-5 TGTGCCAGCAGTTACTCCTCGGGTAACTATGGCTACACCTTC CASSYSSGNYGYTF
TRBD2 few TRBJ2-5 TRBV11-3 TGTGCCAGCAGCCTCCGGGGGGATCAAGAGACCCAGTACTTC CASSLRGDQETQYF
TRBD1 - TRBJ1-1 TRBV27 TGTGCCAGCAGTTTATCGATAACAGGGGTTAGTGAAGCTTTCTTT CASSLSITGVSEAFF
TRBD1 - TRBJ1-1 TRBV6-5 TGTGCCAGCAGTTGGGACAGGGAAGCTTTCTTT CASSWDREAFF
- - TRBJ2-5 TRBV27 TGTGCCAGCAGCCCGACAGGACCCCAAGAGACCCAGTACTTC CASSPTGPQETQYF
TRBD2 - TRBJ2-1 TRBV10-3 TGTGCCATCAGTGTAGCGGGGGACAATGAGCAGTTCTTC CAISVAGDNEQFF
TRBD2 - TRBJ2-1 TRBV5-1 TGCGCCAGCAGCCCCTTCCGGAGTAGCGGGACCATCTCCTACAATGAGCAGTTCTTC CASSPFRSSGTISYNEQFF
TRBD2 once TRBJ2-7 TRBV4-1 TGCGCCAGCAGCCAAGTTGCTAGCGGCCGCTACGAGCAGTACTTC CASSQVASGRYEQYF
- - TRBJ1-4 TRBV2 TGTGCCAGCACTCCCGACAGGTTCGGGTATGAAAAACTGTTTTTT CASTPDRFGYEKLFF
- - TRBJ2-7 TRBV5-6 TGTGCCAGCAGCTCCCTACAGGGTGAGCAGTACTTC CASSSLQGEQYF
- - TRBJ2-1 TRBV6-6 TGTGCCAGCAGTACACCGACGGAGGACAATGAGCAGTTCTTC CASSTPTEDNEQFF
- - TRBJ2-2 TRBV27 TGTGCCAGCAGTTTGGGCAGGGAAGCCGGGGAGCTGTTTTTT CASSLGREAGELFF
- - TRBJ1-1 TRBV2 TGTGCCAGCAGTGAAAGAGGTACCGAAGCTTTCTTT CASSERGTEAFF
TRBD2 once TRBJ2-1 TRBV28 TGTGCCAGCAGCCCACTAGCGGGCCCTTACAATGAGCAGTTCTTC CASSPLAGPYNEQFF
TRBD2 - TRBJ2-1 TRBV11-2 TGTGCCAGCAGCTCGATAACTAGCGGGAGTAGCGATGAGCAGTTCTTC CASSSITSGSSDEQFF
- - TRBJ1-5 TRBV5-6 TGTGCCAGCAGCTCCGATCAGCCCCAGCATTTT CASSSDQPQHF
- few TRBJ1-3 TRBV6-5 TGTGCCAGCAGGGGGGGATCGGGAAACACCATATATTTT CASRGGSGNTIYF
- once TRBJ1-5 TRBV6-2/TRBV6-3 TGTGCCAGCAGTTATATTCAGAAAAATCAGCCCCAGCATTTT CASSYIQKNQPQHF